These T cell receptor beta chains were read from a single sample in a study of T cells after yellow fever vaccination. TCRdb ran MiXCR on the 5' RACE reads and lists one entry per CDR3 protein. The repertoire has around 73,000 distinct CDR3 sequences, around 7.3% of them found once; the top ten carry around 38%. The specimen comprised CD8+ T cells sorted from PBMCs, sampled on the day of the yellow fever booster vaccination. The receptors were gathered from a man aged 30 to 45 who received the YFV17D yellow fever vaccine. CDR3s include the opening cysteine and the closing phenylalanine or tryptophan. D genes are given only for firm matches. Rows give clone size only sometimes, using once, few, many, or a class for an expanded clone.

TRBV4-3	NA	TRBJ2-1	many	TGCGCCAGCAGCCAAGATCAGGGCCTTAGCTCCTACAATGAGCAGTTCTTC	CASSQDQGLSSYNEQFF
TRBV27	TRBD2	TRBJ2-3	NA	TGTGCCAGCAGTTTGGCGCTAGCGGGAGGTTCCACAGATACGCAGTATTTT	CASSLALAGGSTDTQYF
TRBV3-1	TRBD2	TRBJ2-2	few	TGTGCCAGCAGCCAACATCTGCGGGAGGGCCTGGGCACCGGGGAGCTGTTTTTT	CASSQHLREGLGTGELFF
TRBV14	NA	TRBJ2-5	many	TGTGCCAGCAGCCTGCTTACCAACCAAGAGACCCAGTACTTC	CASSLLTNQETQYF
TRBV20-1	NA	TRBJ2-3	few	TGCAGTGCTAACAGGGATTGGGAGGATACGCAGTATTTT	CSANRDWEDTQYF
TRBV3-1	TRBD2	TRBJ2-5	NA	TGTGCCAGCAGCACCGGGACTAGCGGTCAAGAGACCAAGTACTTC	CASSTGTSGQETKYF
TRBV13	TRBD1	TRBJ2-7	NA	TGTGCCAGCAGCCCGGTGCTGGGACAGGGAACGTACGAGCAGTACTTC	CASSPVLGQGTYEQYF
TRBV4-3	NA	TRBJ2-7	NA	TGCGCCAGCAGCCAAGAAAGGACTCCCTACTACGAGCAGTACTTC	CASSQERTPYYEQYF
TRBV27	TRBD2	TRBJ2-5	many	TGTGCCAGCAGGGGAGTGGGACTAGCGGAAGAGACCCAGTACTTC	CASRGVGLAEETQYF
TRBV7-8	TRBD2	TRBJ2-1	few	TGTGCCAGCAGCGAGACTAGCGGGAATTACAATGAGCAGTTCTTC	CASSETSGNYNEQFF
TRBV15	TRBD1	TRBJ2-1	NA	TGTGCCACCAGCAGAGAAGGGACAGGGACCTACAATGAGCAGTTCTTC	CATSREGTGTYNEQFF
TRBV30	NA	TRBJ1-2	few	TGTGCCTGGAGTGCGTTTACCGGGACGGCCTATGGCTACACCTTC	CAWSAFTGTAYGYTF
TRBV6-2/TRBV6-3	TRBD1	TRBJ1-5	few	TGTGCCAGCAGTCACGGACAGGGAATAGGGCCCCAGCATTTT	CASSHGQGIGPQHF
TRBV7-9	NA	TRBJ1-1	NA	TGTGCCAGCAGCTTTTTCGGCGGCCGAAGCACTGAAGCTTTCTTT	CASSFFGGRSTEAFF
TRBV7-2	TRBD2	TRBJ2-1	many	TGTGCCAGCAGCTTTGTAACTAGCGGGTTTAGTGGCAATGAGCAGTTCTTC	CASSFVTSGFSGNEQFF
TRBV5-6	NA	TRBJ1-4	few	TGTGCCAGCAGCTTGACAGGGCATAATGAAAAACTGTTTTTT	CASSLTGHNEKLFF
TRBV11-2	NA	TRBJ2-1	NA	TGTGCCAGCAGCTTAGAGGGGGGGGCTTACAATGAGCAGTTCTTC	CASSLEGGAYNEQFF
TRBV4-3	NA	TRBJ1-1	NA	TGCGCCAGCAGCCAAGATGGACAACCGAACACTGAAGCTTTCTTT	CASSQDGQPNTEAFF
TRBV5-1	TRBD1	TRBJ1-1	few	TGCGCCAGCAGCTACCGGGACAGGAACACTGAAGCTTTCTTT	CASSYRDRNTEAFF
TRBV18	NA	TRBJ2-1	few	TGTGCCAGCTCACCACCGGGACTTATTTACAATGAGCAGTTCTTC	CASSPPGLIYNEQFF
TRBV6-1	TRBD1	TRBJ2-7	few	TGTGCCAGCAGTGAGCTGGGACAGGGGGGCAACGAGCAGTACTTC	CASSELGQGGNEQYF
TRBV27	TRBD1	TRBJ2-7	many	TGTGCCAGCGTTTCCGGGACAGGGGATTACGAGCAGTACTTC	CASVSGTGDYEQYF
TRBV5-1	NA	TRBJ1-1	NA	TGCGCCAGCAGCGGCGGGACATATGAAGCTTTCTTT	CASSGGTYEAFF
TRBV4-1	TRBD2	TRBJ2-1	NA	TGCGCCAGCAGCCAAGATGGACTAGCGGCCTACGATGAGCAGTTCTTC	CASSQDGLAAYDEQFF
TRBV23-1	NA	TRBJ2-7	NA	TGCGCCAGCAGTCAATCGACGGGTGGGTCCTACGAGCAGTACTTC	CASSQSTGGSYEQYF
TRBV20-1	NA	TRBJ2-1	many	TGCAGTGCTAGTGAGGCGGGGAACTACAATGAGCAGTTCTTC	CSASEAGNYNEQFF
TRBV15	NA	TRBJ2-7	few	TGTGCCACCAGCATTCATGCGGGGCAGTCCTACGAGCAGTACTTC	CATSIHAGQSYEQYF
TRBV5-1	NA	TRBJ2-6	many	TGCGCCAGCAGTTCCGCAGTCTCTGGGGCCAACGTCCTGACTTTC	CASSSAVSGANVLTF
TRBV6-5	NA	TRBJ2-7	few	TGTGCCACCGCCACGATGGGAAACGAGCAGTACTTC	CATATMGNEQYF
TRBV28	NA	TRBJ2-3	many	TGTGCCAGCAGGCTGCGGCCACTAATAGATACGCAGTATTTT	CASRLRPLIDTQYF